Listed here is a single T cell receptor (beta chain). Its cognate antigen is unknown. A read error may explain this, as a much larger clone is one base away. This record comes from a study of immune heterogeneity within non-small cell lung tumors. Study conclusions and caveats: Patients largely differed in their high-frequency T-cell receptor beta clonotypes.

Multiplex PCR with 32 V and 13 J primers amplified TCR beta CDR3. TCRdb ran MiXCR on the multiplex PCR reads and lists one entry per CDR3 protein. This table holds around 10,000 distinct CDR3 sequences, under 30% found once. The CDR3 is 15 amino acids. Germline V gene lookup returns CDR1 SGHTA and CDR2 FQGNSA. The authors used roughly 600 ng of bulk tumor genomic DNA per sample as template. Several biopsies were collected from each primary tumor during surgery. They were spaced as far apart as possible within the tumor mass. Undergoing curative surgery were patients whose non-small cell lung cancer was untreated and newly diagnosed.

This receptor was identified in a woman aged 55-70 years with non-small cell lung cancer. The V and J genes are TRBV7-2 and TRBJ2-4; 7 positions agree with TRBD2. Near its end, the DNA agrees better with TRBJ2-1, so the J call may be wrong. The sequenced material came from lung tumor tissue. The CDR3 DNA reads TGTGCCAGGACCAAAGCTGGGACTACCTCCAATGAGCAGTTCTTC. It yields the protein CARTKAGTTSNEQFF.